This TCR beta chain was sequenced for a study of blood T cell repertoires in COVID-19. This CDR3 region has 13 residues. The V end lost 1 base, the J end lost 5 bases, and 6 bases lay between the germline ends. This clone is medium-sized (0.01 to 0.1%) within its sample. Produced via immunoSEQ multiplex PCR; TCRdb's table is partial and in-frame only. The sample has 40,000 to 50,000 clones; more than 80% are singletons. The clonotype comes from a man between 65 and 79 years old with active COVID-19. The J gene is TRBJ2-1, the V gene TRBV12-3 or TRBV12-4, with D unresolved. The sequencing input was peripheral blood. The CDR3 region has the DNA TGTGCCAGCAGTTTAGGTTTAGACAATGAGCAGTTCTTC. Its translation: CASSLGLDNEQFF.